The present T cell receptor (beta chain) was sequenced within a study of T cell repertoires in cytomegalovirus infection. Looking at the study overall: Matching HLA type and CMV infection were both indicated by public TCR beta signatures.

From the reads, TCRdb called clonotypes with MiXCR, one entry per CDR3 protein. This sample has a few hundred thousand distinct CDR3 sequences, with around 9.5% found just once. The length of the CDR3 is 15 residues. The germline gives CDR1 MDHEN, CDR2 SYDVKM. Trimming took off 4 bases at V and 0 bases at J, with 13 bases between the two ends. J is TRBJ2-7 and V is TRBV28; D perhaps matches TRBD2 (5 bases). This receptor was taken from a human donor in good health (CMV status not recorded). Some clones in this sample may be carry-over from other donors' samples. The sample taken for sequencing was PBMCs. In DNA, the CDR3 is TGTGCCAGCAGTTCCATCACGGGGTACTCCTACGAGCAGTACTTC. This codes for CASSSITGYSYEQYF.